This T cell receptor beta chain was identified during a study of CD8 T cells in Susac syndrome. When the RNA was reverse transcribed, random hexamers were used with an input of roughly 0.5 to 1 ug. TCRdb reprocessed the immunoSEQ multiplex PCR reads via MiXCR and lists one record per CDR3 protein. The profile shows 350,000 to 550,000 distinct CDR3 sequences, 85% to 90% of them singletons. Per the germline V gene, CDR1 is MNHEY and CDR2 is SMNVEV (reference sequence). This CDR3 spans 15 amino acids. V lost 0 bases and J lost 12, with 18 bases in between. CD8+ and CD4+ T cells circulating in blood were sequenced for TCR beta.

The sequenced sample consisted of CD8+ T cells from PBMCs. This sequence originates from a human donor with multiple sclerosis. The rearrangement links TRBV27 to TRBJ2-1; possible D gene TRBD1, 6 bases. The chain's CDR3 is CASSLSQGWEYGQFF. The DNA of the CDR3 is TGTGCCAGCAGTTTATCGCAGGGGTGGGAGTATGGGCAGTTCTTC.